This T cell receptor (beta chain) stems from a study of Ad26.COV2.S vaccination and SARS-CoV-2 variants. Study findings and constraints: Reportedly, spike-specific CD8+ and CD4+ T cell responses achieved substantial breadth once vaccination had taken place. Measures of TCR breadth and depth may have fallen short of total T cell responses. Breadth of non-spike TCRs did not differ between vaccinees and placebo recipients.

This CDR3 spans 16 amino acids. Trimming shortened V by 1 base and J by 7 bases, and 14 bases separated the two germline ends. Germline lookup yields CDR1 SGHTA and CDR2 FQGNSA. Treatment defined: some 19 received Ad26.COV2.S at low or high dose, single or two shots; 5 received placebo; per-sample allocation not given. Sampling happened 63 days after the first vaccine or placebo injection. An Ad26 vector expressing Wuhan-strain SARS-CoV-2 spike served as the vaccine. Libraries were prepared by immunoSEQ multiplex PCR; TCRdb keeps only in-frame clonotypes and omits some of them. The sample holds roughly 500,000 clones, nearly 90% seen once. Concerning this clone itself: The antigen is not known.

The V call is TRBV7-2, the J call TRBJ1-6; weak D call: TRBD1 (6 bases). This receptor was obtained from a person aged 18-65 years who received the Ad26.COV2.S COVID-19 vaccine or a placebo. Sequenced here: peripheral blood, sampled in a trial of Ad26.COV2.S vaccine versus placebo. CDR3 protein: CASSLVGGLGNSPLHF. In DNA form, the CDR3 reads TGTGCCAGCAGCTTAGTCGGGGGCCTGGGGAATTCACCCCTCCACTTT.